This passage covers 26 T cell receptor beta chains from one sample sequenced in a study of shared clonotypes between healthy human individuals. The repertoire was sequenced with immunoSEQ multiplex PCR; TCRdb's copy has only in-frame clones and lacks some. The sample has 2 million to 2.5 million clones; 85% to 95% are singletons. The sample was naive CD4+ T cells from PBMCs. Subset reported: CD45RA+ positively selected. These receptors all stem from a man aged 18 to 29 in good health. Some clones in this sample may be carry-over from other donors' samples.

This sequence joins TRBV18 and TRBJ1-1; D gene uncertain. This CDR3 region has 15 residues. Trimming removed 1 base from V and 1 base from J, with 10 bases in between. The germline gives CDR1 KGHSH, CDR2 LQKENI. CDR3 in amino acids: CASSPQTQKNTEAFF. The CDR3 DNA reads TGTGCCAGCTCACCACAGACGCAGAAGAACACTGAAGCTTTCTTT.

J is TRBJ1-5 and V is TRBV11-2; D is perhaps TRBD1 (5 bases). Looked up from germline, CDR1 is SGHAT and CDR2 is FQNNGV. V was pared by 6 bases and J by 6 bases, with 15 bases between. This CDR3 contains 14 residues. The CDR3 loop is CASSSTGGSQPQHF. The DNA of the CDR3 is TGTGCCAGCAGTTCGACCGGGGGAAGTCAGCCCCAGCATTTT.

This sequence joins TRBV28 and TRBJ2-7; the D gene is possibly TRBD2 (7 bases). Germline CDR1 MDHEN, CDR2 SYDVKM. The CDR3 is 17 residues long. Trimming took off 5 bases at V and 0 bases at J, with 20 bases between the two ends. Here the CDR3 DNA reads TGTGCCAGCAGTATAGGGGGGGCCCTCGGGGGCTCCTACGAGCAGTACTTC. Translating it yields CASSIGGALGGSYEQYF.

The chain couples TRBV7-2 to TRBJ2-5, with 7 bases matching TRBD1. This CDR3 comprises 17 residues. CDR1 and CDR2 from the germline V gene are SGHTA and FQGNSA. The trim removed 4 bases at V and 7 bases at J, leaving 18 bases unmatched. This CDR3 is CASSSRSRQGLGGTQYF. In nucleotides, the CDR3 is TGTGCCAGCAGCTCCAGATCCCGACAGGGATTGGGCGGGACCCAGTACTTC.

This chain connects TRBV10-3 to TRBJ1-2, with D unresolved. Per germline, CDR1 ENHRY and CDR2 SYGVKD. This CDR3 contains 17 residues. V was shortened by 2 bases and J by 4 bases, with 20 bases between the two germline ends. The CDR3 DNA is TGTGCCATCAGTGAGCCCCCGGGAAATAGGAGCGGCTATGGCTACACCTTC. It is translated as CAISEPPGNRSGYGYTF.

Only one count was recorded for this clone. J is TRBJ2-1 and V is TRBV5-1; 9 nucleotides agree with TRBD2. Germline CDR1 is SGHRS and CDR2 is YFSETQ. With 7 bases clipped from V and 4 bases from J, the junction kept 6 bases outside the gene matches. The CDR3 loop spans 14 amino acids. CDR3 region: CASQTSGLYNEQFF. The CDR3 DNA reads TGCGCCAGCCAGACTAGCGGCCTTTACAATGAGCAGTTCTTC.

This chain links TRBV7-9 with TRBJ2-7, with D perhaps TRBD2 (6 bases). Trimming pared 4 bases from V and 0 bases from J, leaving 16 bases between. The germline gives CDR1 SEHNR, CDR2 FQNEAQ (reference sequence). The CDR3 is made up of 16 amino acids. In nucleotides, the CDR3 is TGTGCCAGCAGCTCCCGCGGAGGGCCAAGCTCCTACGAGCAGTACTTC. Translating gives CASSSRGGPSSYEQYF.

The V gene is TRBV5-4, the J gene TRBJ1-2, with 10 bases matching TRBD1. V gave up 4 bases and J gave up 1 base; unmatched junction bases: 10. Germline values: CDR1 SGHNT, CDR2 YYREEE (reference sequence). The CDR3 length is 17 residues. The CDR3 loop is CASSGRDRGLFNYGYTF. The CDR3 DNA sequence: TGTGCCAGCAGCGGCCGGGACAGGGGACTCTTTAACTATGGCTACACCTTC.

The rearrangement links TRBV28 to TRBJ1-4, with 7 bases lining up with TRBD1. Per germline, CDR1 MDHEN and CDR2 SYDVKM. CDR3 size: 15 residues. Germline trimming cut 7 bases from V and 7 bases from J; bases unmatched to any gene: 12. The CDR3: CASIEDRLLSEKLFF. CDR3 coding DNA: TGTGCCAGCATTGAGGACAGGTTGTTGAGTGAAAAACTGTTTTTT. The full variable domain, rest sourced from reference TRBV28 and TRBJ1-4, is DVKVTQSSRYLVKRTGEKVFLECVQDMDHENMFWYRQDPGLGLRLIYFSYDVKMKEKGDIPEGYSVSREKKERFSLILESASTNQTSMYLCASIEDRLLSEKLFFGSGTQLSVL.

The chain couples TRBV27 to TRBJ2-7; D is perhaps TRBD1 (6 bases). V lost 5 bases to trimming and J lost 2 bases, with 13 bases between them. Germline V lookup: CDR1 MNHEY, CDR2 SMNVEV (reference sequence). There are 14 residues in the CDR3. In nucleotides, the CDR3 is TGTGCCAGCAGTCTACAGGGTTGGACCTACGAGCAGTACTTC. It specifies CASSLQGWTYEQYF.

The gene calls are TRBV2 and TRBJ1-3; TRBD1 is a possible D gene (6 bases). V shed 3 bases and J shed 7 bases, with 19 bases lying between them. Germline CDR1 reads SNHLY; CDR2 reads FYNNEI. The CDR3 is 16 amino acids. Written as DNA, the CDR3 is TGTGCCAGCAGTGAGTTTCGGGACAAGGCCGTCAACACCATATATTTT. Encoded protein: CASSEFRDKAVNTIYF. Full variable domain (remainder filled in from reference TRBV2 and TRBJ1-3): EPEVTQTPSHQVTQMGQEVILRCVPISNHLYFYWYRQILGQKVEFLVSFYNNEISEKSEIFDDQFSVERPDGSNFTLKIRSTKLEDSAMYFCASSEFRDKAVNTIYFGEGSWLTVV.

The gene calls are TRBV28 and TRBJ2-5; D gene unclear. Deletions cut 6 bases from V and 4 bases from J, with 9 bases between. The CDR3 contains 12 residues. Germline CDR1 reads MDHEN; CDR2 reads SYDVKM. CDR3 coding DNA: TGTGCCAGCAGCGGGCTAGGAGAGACCCAGTACTTC. Translation: CASSGLGETQYF. Full variable domain (remainder filled in from reference TRBV28 and TRBJ2-5): DVKVTQSSRYLVKRTGEKVFLECVQDMDHENMFWYRQDPGLGLRLIYFSYDVKMKEKGDIPEGYSVSREKKERFSLILESASTNQTSMYLCASSGLGETQYFGPGTRLLVL.

This chain links TRBV29-1 with TRBJ1-1, with 8 bases identical to TRBD1. The CDR3 covers 14 residues. The V gene's germline CDR1 is SQVTM and CDR2 ANQGSEA. V trimming: 7 bases; J trimming: 5 bases; junction bases outside the gene matches: 12. The DNA of the CDR3 is TGCAGCGGGAGCGTAGGGCAGGGGGCAACTGAAGCTTTCTTT. Translated, it gives CSGSVGQGATEAFF.

The chain uses TRBV5-4 and TRBJ2-2, with D possibly matching TRBD1 (6 bases). V was pared by 0 bases and J by 1 base, with 10 bases between. From germline, CDR1 is SGHNT and CDR2 YYREEE (reference sequence). This CDR3 has 16 amino acids. This chain's CDR3 is CASSLGHRVNTGELFF. CDR3 in DNA: TGTGCCAGCAGCTTGGGACACAGGGTGAACACCGGGGAGCTGTTTTTT.

This sequence joins TRBV5-5 and TRBJ2-7; the D is unclear. V lost 0 bases to trimming and J lost 0 bases, with 10 bases between them. Looked up from germline, CDR1 is SGHKS and CDR2 is YYEKEE (reference sequence). The CDR3 loop spans 15 amino acids. The CDR3 DNA follows: TGTGCCAGCAGCTTGGTCTTCCGAAACTCCTACGAGCAGTACTTC. Amino acid sequence: CASSLVFRNSYEQYF.

This chain uses TRBV5-6 with TRBJ2-1, with 13 bases fitting TRBD2. CDR1 is SGHDT, CDR2 YYEEEE, per germline. Unmatched junction bases numbered 3, after V lost 2 bases and J lost 10 bases. This CDR3 has 14 residues. CDR3 in amino acids: CASSFPGLAGEQFF. The DNA of the CDR3 is TGTGCCAGCAGCTTCCCGGGACTAGCGGGAGAGCAGTTCTTC.

The V gene is TRBV10-3, the J gene TRBJ1-2; D ambiguous. The CDR3 covers 13 residues. CDR1 and CDR2 (germline): ENHRY, SYGVKD. V was cut by 2 bases and J by 3 bases, with 7 bases left in between. For the CDR3, the DNA is TGTGCCATCAGTGAGACGCCTGACTATGGCTACACCTTC. It codes for CAISETPDYGYTF.

The CDR3 sequence: CASRGPNYEQYF. As DNA, the CDR3 is TGTGCCAGCAGGGGGCCGAACTACGAGCAGTACTTC. V gene TRBV7-2 combines with J gene TRBJ2-7; D may be TRBD1 (5 bases). V shed 6 bases and J shed 3 bases, with 9 bases lying between them. Germline V gene data show CDR1 as SGHTA and CDR2 as FQGNSA. This CDR3 is 12 amino acids long.

The rearrangement joins TRBV30 to TRBJ1-2; TRBD1 agrees at 12 bases. The CDR3 loop spans 15 amino acids. Trimming took 8 bases from V and 3 from J; bases not matched to a gene: 10. Germline V gene sequence: CDR1 GTSNPN, CDR2 SVGIG (reference sequence). CDR3 bases: TGTGCCCGCGACGGGACAGGGGGCTTTTACTATGGCTACACCTTC. Translation gives CARDGTGGFYYGYTF.

The rearrangement joins TRBV21-1 to TRBJ2-2; TRBD2, the table's D call, lacks a check against the DNA. TRBV21-1 is shown as a pseudogene. The CDR3 consists of 14 residues. The CDR3 DNA reads TGTGCCAGCAGCAATCTAGCGGGAGTAGGGGAGCTGTTTTTT. It specifies CASSNLAGVGELFF.

A single count supports this clone. V usage is TRBV7-7 and J usage is TRBJ2-2, with 7 bases aligning to TRBD1. This CDR3 region has 16 residues. The J segment lost 4 bases and the V segment lost 4 bases, leaving 9 bases of the junction unmatched. Germline V gives CDR1 SSHAT, CDR2 FNYEAQ (reference sequence). Written as DNA, the CDR3 is TGTGCCAGCAGCTCGTACAGGGGTCGTGGCACCGGGGAGCTGTTTTTT. Encoded protein: CASSSYRGRGTGELFF.

This sequence joins TRBV5-1 and TRBJ1-1; D unclear. Germline V gene lookup returns CDR1 SGHRS and CDR2 YFSETQ. This CDR3 region has 13 residues. Between the trimmed V and J ends, which lost 4 bases and 4 bases, there was a span of 11 bases. The CDR3 DNA follows: TGCGCCAGCAGCCCTTCGGACGGCACTGAAGCTTTCTTT. Translating gives CASSPSDGTEAFF.

The chain carries TRBV5-6 and TRBJ1-5, with no clear D. Germline CDR1 is SGHDT and CDR2 is YYEEEE. V was trimmed by 4 bases and J by 5 bases, leaving 7 bases between them. The CDR3 runs 12 residues. The CDR3 nucleotides are TGTGCCAGCAGCGTAAACGATCAGCCCCAGCATTTT. This sequence encodes CASSVNDQPQHF.

A single count supports this clone. This chain uses TRBV4-1 with TRBJ2-3; 7 bases align to TRBD2. The V segment lost 1 base and the J segment 1 base; nucleotides outside the gene matches: 5. Germline V gives CDR1 MGHRA, CDR2 YSYEKL. This CDR3 contains 16 residues. CDR3 amino acids: CASSQVAGVGTDTQYF. The CDR3 DNA reads as TGCGCCAGCAGCCAAGTTGCGGGAGTAGGCACAGATACGCAGTATTTT.

As for this clone: Likely a read error: the CDR3 ends without its conserved phenylalanine or tryptophan. Because the CDR3's place on the DNA is in doubt, the DNA is left out and the CDR3 is given as listed by TCRdb. The rearrangement links TRBV11-2 to TRBJ1-2; the table's D gene call, TRBD1, was not cross checked with the DNA. The CDR3 comprises 11 residues, both ends counted. CDR1 SGHAT and CDR2 FQNNGV come from the germline V gene. The CDR3 spells CASSLGTGLGL.

In its sample, this clone was seen once. The chain uses TRBV5-1 and TRBJ2-7, with a weak D call TRBD2 (6 bases). This CDR3 comprises 14 residues. Trimming removed 4 bases from V and 0 bases from J, with 11 bases in between. Per germline, CDR1 SGHRS and CDR2 YFSETQ. CDR3: CASSEGLPSYEQYF. DNA for the CDR3: TGCGCCAGCAGCGAGGGACTCCCCTCCTACGAGCAGTACTTC.